This entry is about one T cell receptor (beta chain). This specimen belongs to a study of blood T cell repertoires in COVID-19. Study-level information: Researchers got acute and convalescent COVID-19 samples from the United States, Italy and Spain. The cDNA or gDNA used as material had been derived from T cells, B-cell-depleted T cells, or PBMCs.

Methods used by the authors: Reference gene primers were amplified, and this amplification served to estimate nucleated cell counts. Assay: immunoSEQ multiplex PCR; the TCRdb copy retains only in-frame clones and omits some. The DNA gave D and trimming, while V, J and clone size come from that table. The table has fewer than 90,000 clones, 80% to 90% seen once; the top ten hold about 8.1%. V lost 5 bases and J 4 bases, leaving 11 bases between the germline ends. Per germline, CDR1 SGHTA and CDR2 FQGNSA. This CDR3 spans 13 amino acids. The sequenced material came from peripheral blood. The J gene is TRBJ1-2, the V gene TRBV7-2; D perhaps matches TRBD1 (6 bases). This clonotype was sampled from a man in his thirties or forties with acute or convalescent COVID-19. CDR3: CASSAGTSYGYTF. For the CDR3, the DNA is TGTGCCAGCAGCGCCGGGACATCCTATGGCTACACCTTC.